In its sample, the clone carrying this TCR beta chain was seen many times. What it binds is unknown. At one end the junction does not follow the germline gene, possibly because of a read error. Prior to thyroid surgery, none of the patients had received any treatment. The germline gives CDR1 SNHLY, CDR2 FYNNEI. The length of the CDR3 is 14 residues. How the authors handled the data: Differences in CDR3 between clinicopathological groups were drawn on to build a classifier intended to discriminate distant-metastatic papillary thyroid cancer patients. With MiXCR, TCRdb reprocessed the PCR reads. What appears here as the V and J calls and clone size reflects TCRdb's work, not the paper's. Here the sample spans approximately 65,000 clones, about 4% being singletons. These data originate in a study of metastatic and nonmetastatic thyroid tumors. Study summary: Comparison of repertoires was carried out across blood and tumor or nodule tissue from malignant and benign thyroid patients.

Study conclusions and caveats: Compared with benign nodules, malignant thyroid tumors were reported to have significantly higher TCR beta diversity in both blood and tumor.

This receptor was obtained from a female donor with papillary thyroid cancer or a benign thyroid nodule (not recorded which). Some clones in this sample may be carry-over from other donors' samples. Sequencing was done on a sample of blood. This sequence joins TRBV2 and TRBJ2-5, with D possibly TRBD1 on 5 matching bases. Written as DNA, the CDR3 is TGTGCCAGCAGAGAAGACAGATACCAAGAGACCCAGTACTTC. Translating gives CASREDRYQETQYF.